These 13 T cell receptor beta chains were sequenced from one sample in a study of shared clonotypes between healthy human individuals. Only in-frame clones appear in the TCRdb table, and some are missing; sequencing was by immunoSEQ multiplex PCR. This sample has about 510,000 clones; about 75% occur once, and the top ten carry under 15%. The sequenced sample consisted of PBMCs. These receptors originate from a woman aged 40-49 years in good health. Some clones in this sample may be carry-over from other donors' samples.

The V gene is TRBV5-5, the J gene TRBJ2-3; TRBD1 agrees at 8 bases. The CDR3 totals 15 residues. The V gene end was trimmed by 4 bases and the J gene end by 3 bases; junction bases not matched to a gene: 7. In germline, CDR1 is SGHKS, CDR2 YYEKEE (reference sequence). CDR3 amino acids: CASSHDRGTTDTQYF. CDR3 DNA sequence: TGTGCCAGCAGCCATGACAGGGGAACAACAGATACGCAGTATTTT.

The V and J genes are TRBV11-3 and TRBJ2-1, with D perhaps TRBD1 or TRBD2 (5 bases each). Trimming stripped 1 base from V and 5 bases from J, with 12 bases between. CDR3 length: 15 residues. CDR1 is SGHNT and CDR2 is YENEEA in the germline V gene. CDR3: CASSLGGTVDNEQFF. The CDR3 region has the DNA TGTGCCAGCAGCTTAGGGGGGACGGTAGACAATGAGCAGTTCTTC.

The CDR3 protein is CASSPGTSGDTQYF. Here the CDR3 DNA reads TGTGCCAGCAGCCCCGGGACTAGCGGAGATACGCAGTATTTT. The chain employs TRBV7-9 and TRBJ2-3, with TRBD2 identical over 11 bases. CDR3 length equals 14 residues. Germline V CDR1 and CDR2: SEHNR, FQNEAQ (reference sequence). V dropped 5 bases and J dropped 5; count of bases not matched to a gene: 3.

This sequence joins TRBV18 and TRBJ2-5; TRBD2 is a possible D gene (5 bases). The V gene's germline CDR1 is KGHSH and CDR2 LQKENI. Deletions cut 1 base from V and 9 bases from J, with 12 bases between. This CDR3 is 13 amino acids long. CDR3 sequence (DNA): TGTGCCAGCTCACCACAGCGGTACGAGGCCCAGTACTTC. Its protein is CASSPQRYEAQYF.

V usage is TRBV6-1 and J usage is TRBJ1-5; a weak D match, TRBD1 (5 bases). In germline, CDR1 is MNHNS, CDR2 SASEGT. Trimming removed 6 bases at V and 3 bases at J, with 9 bases between. The CDR3 spans 13 residues. CDR3 nucleotides: TGTGCCAGCAGGGACACCTCCAATCAGCCCCAGCATTTT. This sequence encodes CASRDTSNQPQHF.

V gene TRBV30 combines with J gene TRBJ2-1; D remains unclear. Trimming stripped 0 bases from V and 2 bases from J, with 11 bases between. There are 15 residues in the CDR3. Germline V CDR1 and CDR2: GTSNPN, SVGIG (reference sequence). CDR3: CAWSVSGIAYNEQFF. The CDR3 coding sequence is TGTGCCTGGAGTGTGTCAGGAATCGCCTACAATGAGCAGTTCTTC. The whole variable domain, remainder taken from reference TRBV30 and TRBJ2-1, is SQTIHQWPATLVQPVGSPLSLECTVEGTSNPNLYWYRQAAGRGLQLLFYSVGIGQISSEVPQNLSASRPQDRQFILSSKKLLLSDSGFYLCAWSVSGIAYNEQFFGPGTRLTVL.

This clone was counted between two and nine times. Other DNA sequences in this specimen translate into the identical CDR3. The CDR3 DNA sequence: TGTGCCAGCAGCGTTGGAGGCAGCTACGAGCAGTACTTC. Translated, it gives CASSVGGSYEQYF. The chain combines TRBV9 with TRBJ2-7; D is perhaps TRBD2 (5 bases). Per germline, CDR1 SGDLS and CDR2 YYNGEE. V was clipped by 2 bases and J by 3 bases, with 9 bases between them. The CDR3 spans 13 residues.

V is TRBV5-4 and J is TRBJ2-3; 15 bases are a match to TRBD2. In germline, CDR1 is SGHNT, CDR2 YYREEE (reference sequence). The CDR3 runs 18 residues. With V trimmed by 6 bases and J by 0 bases, 8 bases remained unmatched. CDR3 nucleotides: TGTGCCAGCACCGGGACTAGCGGGAGGCGTCTAAGCACAGATACGCAGTATTTT. It codes for CASTGTSGRRLSTDTQYF. Based on the CDR3 plus reference TRBV5-4 and TRBJ2-3, the full variable domain is ETGVTQSPTHLIKTRGQQVTLRCSSQSGHNTVSWYQQALGQGPQFIFQYYREEENGRGNFPPRFSGLQFPNYSSELNVNALELDDSALYLCASTGTSGRRLSTDTQYFGPGTRLTVL.

The genes are TRBV27 and TRBJ1-1; D uncertain. The CDR3 contains 15 residues. Germline lookup yields CDR1 MNHEY and CDR2 SMNVEV (reference sequence). V shed 2 bases and J shed 2 bases, with 12 bases lying between them. The CDR3 spells CASSLAPHANTEAFF. CDR3 sequence (DNA): TGTGCCAGCAGTTTAGCCCCCCACGCTAACACTGAAGCTTTCTTT.

V gene TRBV18 combines with J gene TRBJ1-4; D ambiguous. Germline lookup yields CDR1 KGHSH and CDR2 LQKENI. Trimming took off 6 bases at V and 0 bases at J, with 11 bases between the two ends. This CDR3 spans 15 amino acids. Here the CDR3 reads CASSPVGSTNEKLFF. CDR3 in DNA: TGTGCCAGCTCCCCCGTGGGGTCAACTAATGAAAAACTGTTTTTT.

This clone was seen a handful of times. The CDR3 here is CASRPTGGWQETQYF. CDR3 DNA: TGTGCCAGCAGGCCGACAGGGGGATGGCAAGAGACCCAGTACTTC. The genes are TRBV11-2 and TRBJ2-5; 9 bases are a match to TRBD1. This CDR3 comprises 15 residues. V lost 6 bases to trimming and J lost 2 bases; unmatched junction nucleotides: 7. Germline CDR1 SGHAT, CDR2 FQNNGV.

Comments on this clone: This same CDR3 is encoded by further DNA sequences in the sample. This chain links TRBV5-1 with TRBJ2-7; 10 positions agree with TRBD1. The CDR3 sequence is 14 residues long. The ends lost 0 bases at V and 3 bases at J; junction bases unmatched: 0. From germline, CDR1 is SGHRS and CDR2 YFSETQ. CDR3 nucleotides: TGCGCCAGCAGCTTGGGGACAGGGGGCTACGAGCAGTACTTC. Translation: CASSLGTGGYEQYF.

The rearrangement joins TRBV25-1 to TRBJ2-6; D remains ambiguous. Germline CDR1 MGHDK, CDR2 SYGVNS. The CDR3 sequence is 14 residues long. The CDR3 protein is CTPPGSSGANVLTF. As DNA, the CDR3 is TGTACCCCCCCAGGTAGCTCTGGGGCCAACGTCCTGACTTTC.